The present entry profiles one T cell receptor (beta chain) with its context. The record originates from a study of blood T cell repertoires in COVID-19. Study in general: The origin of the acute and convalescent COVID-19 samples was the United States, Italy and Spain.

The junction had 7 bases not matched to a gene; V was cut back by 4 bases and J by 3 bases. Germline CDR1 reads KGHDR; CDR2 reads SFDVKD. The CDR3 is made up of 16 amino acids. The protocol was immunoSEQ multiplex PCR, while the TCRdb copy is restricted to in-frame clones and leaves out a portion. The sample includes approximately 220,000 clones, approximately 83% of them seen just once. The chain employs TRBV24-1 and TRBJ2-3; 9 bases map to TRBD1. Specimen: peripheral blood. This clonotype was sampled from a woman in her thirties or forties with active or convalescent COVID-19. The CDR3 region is CATSDQGTGRTDTQYF. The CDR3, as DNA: TGTGCCACCAGTGACCAAGGGACAGGGAGGACAGATACGCAGTATTTT.